This T cell receptor beta chain was obtained from a study of cytomegalovirus exposure and HLA in healthy donors. CDR1 and CDR2 from the germline V gene are SEHNR and FQNEAQ (reference sequence). This CDR3 is built from 13 residues. Points on this clone: Its antigen is as yet unknown. One end of the junction is discordant with germline, which a read error may explain.

Everyone who donated was a healthy bone marrow donor. The study's findings and limits: Most of the TCR beta V segments (in an earlier analysis) were productive either about 87% or about 30% of the time. Cytomegalovirus-associated TCR beta chains were listed, numbering 150 to 200.

PCR amplification relied on 60 Vbeta primers (plus 13 Jbeta primers). Using immunoSEQ multiplex PCR, the repertoire was profiled, and TCRdb retains in-frame clones only, with some absent. The table has fewer than 110,000 clones, 82% seen once. Sequencing was carried out using PBMCs. The V call is TRBV7-9, the J call TRBJ1-1, with TRBD1 as a possible D gene (5 bases). The receptor was isolated from a young man in good health and CMV-seropositive. The CDR3 loop reads CSSSLGRDRWAFF. The CDR3, as DNA: TGTTCCAGCAGCTTAGGCAGGGATAGGTGGGCTTTCTTT.